This section outlines one T cell receptor (beta chain) sequence together with its context. No cognate antigen has been identified for it. No base qualities exist here, and no much larger clone lies one base off it. The data were taken from a study of T cell responses to AZD1222 COVID-19 vaccine (TCRdb year 2021). In the study overall: AZD1222 recipients with second doses at about 4 weeks or about 12 weeks were pooled, because spike-specific TCR depth and breadth did not differ between schedules. TCR sequencing covered roughly 230 trial participants: roughly 200 given two doses of AZD1222 and some 25 given two doses of MenACWY control vaccine. Trial participants were enrolled by age into subgroups of 18-55, 56-69 and 70-plus years, and 148, 28 and 57 TCR-sequenced participants, respectively, were included in these subgroups.

V gives up 4 bases and J gives up 8 bases, and the segment between their germline ends measures 20 bases. From the germline V gene, CDR1 is MDHEN and CDR2 is SYDVKM. From the cysteine up to the phenylalanine, the CDR3 has a length of 15 residues. Solely the CDR3 DNA is kept, with 45 bases framed from the first base. The CDR3 regions of human TCRbeta chains were analyzed by immunosequencing. The authors' analysis ran thus. TCRs in the repertoires were compared against a reference library of SARS-CoV-2-specific TCRs that had been generated with the MIRA antigen-specificity platform. Breadth was defined as the fraction of unique TCRs that were SARS-CoV-2-associated. Depth was defined as the fraction of total T cells that were SARS-CoV-2-associated. Using the MIRA data, each spike-specific TCR was assigned both to the spike region to which the TCR was reactive and to a CD4 or CD8 class. Log10-transformed breadth and depth values were compared by one-way ANOVA with Sidak's multiple comparisons tests. TCRdb stores this immuneACCESS table with in-frame sequences only. Part of the clones is absent; in the studies checked, under half of the shortfall reflects unresolved V genes, and no reason is known for the rest. D and trimming were read from the DNA, whereas the V and J calls and clone size are those reported in that table. For this sample the table gives about 83,000 clones, of which more than 70% were detected only once. The top ten clonotypes cover approximately 9% of the sample.

Overall study outcomes, separate from this receptor: Nearly half of unique spike-specific TCRs reportedly recognized epitopes outside regions mutated in the B.1.351 and B.1.1.7 variants. Spike-specific TCR breadth and depth rose significantly after two AZD1222 doses compared with day 0 and with MenACWY recipients. Conclusions about previously exposed vaccinees are limited because only 5 or 6 AZD1222 recipients were SARS-CoV-2 seropositive at baseline. Participants were mostly white British, with more females than males. The authors suggested clonal diversity may have been underestimated. In the small 56-69-year group, the increase in depth fell short of significance, most likely because of low power. The whole spike protein was spanned by vaccine-associated CD4 TCRs, and dominant responses were seen in regions 160-218 and 743-854. No day 14 peak-response samples were available, so repertoires were characterized only after the peak T cell response.

The time point label for this specimen denotes: baseline before first vaccination. The vaccinee samples were drawn from two UK trials, COV001 and COV002, one of which was a single-blind randomized controlled phase 2/3 trial testing AZD1222 (ChAdOx1 nCoV-19) in healthy adults. Trial participant PBMC samples were collected at day 0 and day 28 after the second dose for TCRbeta chain sequencing. The V gene is TRBV28 and the J gene is TRBJ2-5; TRBD1 is a weak D gene call, 5 bases matching. The source of this sequence is an adult in good health. The starting material was peripheral blood, obtained on day 0 of AZD1222 vaccination. The nucleotides read TGTGCCAGCAGTTCACCCTCCAGGGTTCGGTTAACCCAGTACTTC. Protein translation: CASSSPSRVRLTQYF.